Below, 11 T cell receptor beta chains from the same sample are listed, as sequenced in a study of blood T cell repertoires in COVID-19. The data were produced by immunoSEQ multiplex PCR, yet TCRdb's version contains in-frame clones alone and is incomplete. The profile shows 200,000 to 250,000 clones, over 75% of them singletons. The sample was PBMCs or T cells enriched from blood (not recorded which). The receptors were sampled from a woman in her 40s with acute COVID-19.

This chain links TRBV7-8 with TRBJ2-1, with 7 bases aligning to TRBD2. The CDR3 is 18 amino acids. V lost 0 bases to trimming and J lost 0 bases; unmatched junction nucleotides: 8. The germline CDR1 and CDR2 sequences are SGHVS and FQNEAQ. The CDR3 sequence: CASSLARPGGSSYNEQFF. CDR3 bases: TGTGCCAGCAGCTTAGCGAGACCCGGGGGGAGCTCCTACAATGAGCAGTTCTTC.

CDR3: CASSGGQGSNQPQHF. The CDR3 nucleotides read TGTGCCAGTAGTGGGGGACAGGGGAGCAATCAGCCCCAGCATTTT. V is TRBV19 and J is TRBJ1-5; TRBD1 agrees at 10 bases. Germline CDR1 is LNHDA and CDR2 is SQIVND (reference sequence). Trimming at V came to 5 bases and at J to 1 base, leaving 2 bases not matched to a gene. CDR3 size: 15 residues.

The CDR3 is CASKREWYEQYF. CDR3 DNA sequence: TGTGCCAGTAAGCGGGAGTGGTACGAGCAGTACTTC. The chain couples TRBV6-5 to TRBJ2-7, with 8 bases fitting TRBD2. V was pared by 9 bases and J by 4 bases, with 5 bases of the junction left unmatched. Germline CDR1 MNHEY, CDR2 SVGAGI. The CDR3 has 12 residues.

There are many counts of this clone. The chain has TRBV7-8 and TRBJ2-3, with 9 bases lining up with TRBD1. CDR1 is SGHVS and CDR2 is FQNEAQ in the germline V gene. The CDR3 loop spans 14 amino acids. V gave up 8 bases and J gave up 4 bases; unmatched junction bases: 7. The CDR3 DNA reads as TGTGCCAGCGGCCGGGACAGGGCCTCAGATACGCAGTATTTT. It translates to CASGRDRASDTQYF.

This clone was picked up one time. V and J are TRBV28 and TRBJ2-2, with 9 bases identical to TRBD1. The V and J ends lost 2 bases and 4 bases, in that order; junction bases with no gene match: 5. This CDR3 contains 16 residues. Germline V lookup: CDR1 MDHEN, CDR2 SYDVKM. The CDR3 sequence: CASSLRGQGGTGELFF. The CDR3 DNA is TGTGCCAGCAGTTTACGGGGACAGGGCGGCACCGGGGAGCTGTTTTTT.

The CDR3 nucleotides are TGTGCCAGCAGCCCCGGGGGCGGGAGGGCCAACAATGAGCAGTTCTTC. Translating it yields CASSPGGGRANNEQFF. The chain employs TRBV7-2 and TRBJ2-1, with TRBD2 identical over 9 bases. Germline trimming cut 5 bases from V and 5 bases from J; bases unmatched to any gene: 10. This CDR3 contains 16 residues. In germline, CDR1 is SGHTA, CDR2 FQGNSA.

V gene TRBV30 combines with J gene TRBJ1-6, with D possibly TRBD1 on 6 matching bases. The CDR3 length is 13 residues. The germline CDR1 and CDR2 sequences are GTSNPN and SVGIG (reference sequence). V lost 5 bases and J 4 bases, leaving 9 bases between the germline ends. The CDR3 is CAWHRVYNSPLHF. The CDR3 DNA follows: TGTGCCTGGCACAGGGTTTATAATTCACCCCTCCACTTT.

This clone was picked up one time. CDR3 loop: CSASYPGLADYEQYF. DNA of the CDR3: TGCAGTGCTAGTTATCCGGGACTAGCGGACTACGAGCAGTACTTC. The chain is built from TRBV20-1 and TRBJ2-7; TRBD2 matches 11 bases. V shed 3 bases, J shed 3 bases, and the junction held 7 bases outside the gene matches. CDR3 length equals 15 residues. The germline CDR1 and CDR2 sequences are DFQATT and SNEGSKA (reference sequence).

The chain employs TRBV2 and TRBJ1-1; D remains ambiguous. The germline CDR1 and CDR2 sequences are SNHLY and FYNNEI. The CDR3 runs to 14 residues. With 4 bases removed from V and 1 base from J, the gap between germline ends came to 10 bases. CDR3 sequence (DNA): TGTGCCAGCAGTGTGGAGTCCCCGAACACTGAAGCTTTCTTT. Its translation is CASSVESPNTEAFF.

The chain couples TRBV7-2 to TRBJ2-5; 7 positions match TRBD1. CDR1 and CDR2 (germline): SGHTA, FQGNSA. This CDR3 region has 14 residues. Germline trimming cut 5 bases from V and 0 bases from J; bases unmatched to any gene: 3. In nucleotides, the CDR3 is TGTGCCAGCAGCAGACAGGGTAACCAAGAGACCCAGTACTTC. It codes for CASSRQGNQETQYF.

Only a few counts were recorded for this clone. V gene TRBV5-1 combines with J gene TRBJ1-1; D remains unclear. This CDR3 spans 15 amino acids. V lost 2 bases and J 1 base, leaving 12 bases between the germline ends. Germline lookup yields CDR1 SGHRS and CDR2 YFSETQ. CDR3 DNA sequence: TGCGCCAGCAGCTTTAGCCCGCCACAGAACACTGAAGCTTTCTTT. Translating it yields CASSFSPPQNTEAFF.